This record looks at one T cell receptor (beta chain) sequence and its context. This clone's antigen is unknown. Base qualities were left out, and no much larger clone turns up one base away. Reading the germline V gene gives CDR1 SQVTM and CDR2 ANQGSEA. The CDR3 runs 14 amino acids, cysteine and phenylalanine included. Only the CDR3 DNA is retained, 42 bases long and in frame from the first base. V is pruned by 0 bases and J by 5 bases, leaving 5 bases of the junction without a gene match. This sample is part of a study of shared clonotypes between healthy human individuals (dated by TCRdb to the early 2020s). With regard to the full study: A couple of women and three men aged 18 to 49 years were included in the cohort. For each donor, CD4 naive and CD4 memory were each run on three plates, CD8 naive on two plates, and CD8 memory on one plate. Leukapheresis yielded between about 0.9 and 10 billion PBMCs per donor. Blood TCR repertoires of roughly five healthy adults were deeply sequenced to estimate repertoire size and the extent of clonotype sharing between individuals. Different laboratories and diverse techniques were used to prepare libraries and sequence TCR repertoires, to increase sequencing depth and limit assay-specific biases.

Using the deep immunoSEQ assay, multiplex PCR amplified TCR CDR3 regions from genomic DNA. Genomic DNA extracted from each cell subset was distributed evenly over all wells of several immunoSEQ 96-well plates, and each plate served as one replicate. For sorted subsets, each replicate PCR was loaded with approximately 190 ng genomic DNA, equivalent to 25,000 to 30,000 T cell genomes. Purified libraries were measured with a Qubit 3.0 fluorometer, size-checked on a Bioanalyzer 2100, and measured again with the KAPA Library Quantification kit. A separate single-read 150-cycle Illumina NextSeq 550 flow cell was used to sequence each immunoSEQ 96-well plate. The original methods were these. Because the immunoSEQ output included only junctional sequences and no quality scores, the filtering could not be the same as the filtering used for full-length reads. Sequences were annotated with PyIR, a Python wrapper for IgBLAST v1.9, using IMGT germline references to assign V/J genes and CDR3. Reads were filtered out if the reads had weak V/J assignments (E-value above 1e-6), no CDR3, stop codons, out-of-frame junctions, or ambiguous translated residues. V3J clonotypes were defined as sequences sharing an identical inferred V gene, J gene, and CDR3 amino acid sequence. To compute the percentage overlap between repertoires, the number of shared unique clonotypes was divided by the size of the smaller repertoire. Repertoire richness was assessed with RTK rarefaction, the Chao1 estimator, and Recon v2.1 estimates of unobserved clonotypes. OLGA was used to compute generation probabilities for all TCRbeta clonotypes that the gDNA method yielded from a few donors. Here the immuneACCESS table is served through TCRdb, limited to in-frame sequences with V and J called. Missing clones are a known gap in these copies; in checked studies unresolved V genes cover under half, and the rest lacks a known reason. The V and J calls and the clone size are those of that table, but D and trimming were determined from the DNA. The sample includes some 630,000 clones, with less than 80% observed a single time. The ten biggest clones cover around 1.8% of the sample.

The donors were healthy, HIV-negative adults who had no recently reported acute infections or vaccinations. Only Caucasian adults living in Nashville, Tennessee, USA were represented among the donors. CD4+ T cells were enriched by magnetic negative selection, after which naive cells were positively selected on CD45RA and the negative fraction was taken as the memory subset. After blood collection by leukapheresis, PBMCs were isolated using Ficoll-Histopaque density gradient centrifugation and then cryopreserved in the vapor phase of liquid nitrogen. Analytical flow cytometry was used to check the purity and quantity of every magnetically sorted T cell population. Each sorted fraction had its genomic DNA isolated and then quantified by UV absorbance on a Nanodrop 2000c. The investigation overall reported the following: The genetic and exposure-history diversity represented was limited by the small number of donors. Pairwise subsampling led to the expectation that sequencing depth would affect the degree of clonotype sharing among donors. Sampling was limited to blood, and TCR repertoires in tissue likely differ from TCR repertoires in blood. Compared with non-shared clonotypes, clonotypes shared by all four sorted-subset donors had higher generation probabilities. When four donors were compared, the shared fraction of clonotypes was 5% to 6.5% for naive CD4, around 4% for naive CD8, 2% to 2.5% for memory CD4, and roughly 0.4% for memory CD8. Rarefaction of sorted-subset datasets indicated incomplete sequencing despite the large sequencing depth. Larger estimated clonotype richness was generally found for naive subsets than for memory subsets.

The sample comprised memory CD4+ T cells sorted from blood. The cell subset or site label of this sample denotes: CD45RA-negative fraction. The chain uses TRBV29-1 and TRBJ1-2, with 8 central nucleotides matching TRBD1. This receptor was obtained from a woman aged 25 to 39 in good health. The CDR3 amino acid sequence is: CSVEDPDREYGYTF. The nucleotides read TGCAGCGTTGAAGATCCGGACAGGGAGTATGGCTACACCTTC. The entire variable domain, with the stretches around the CDR3 drawn from the reference TRBV29-1 and TRBJ1-2 proteins, is SAVISQKPSRDICQRGTSLTIQCQVDSQVTMMFWYRQQPGQSLTLIATANQGSEATYESGFVIDKFPISRPNLTFSTLTVSNMSPEDSSIYLCSVEDPDREYGYTFGSGTRLTVV.